This T cell receptor beta chain was obtained from a study of cytomegalovirus exposure and HLA in healthy donors (dated by TCRdb to the late 2010s). Background on the whole study: A later analysis indicated that the roughly 120 validation repertoires were generated on the platform also employed for the roughly 720 repertoires of the first cohort. Besides the first cohort of more than 650 subjects, a separate validation cohort made up of over a hundred different subjects was used. To predict cytomegalovirus infection status, the study combined high-throughput TCR immunosequencing, statistical association of individual TCRs with disease status, and machine learning. The aim of the study was to test whether cataloging public T cell receptors could identify signatures of past pathogen exposure.

Points on this clone: Its antigen is unknown. The record has no base qualities; no much larger clone is one base away.

Library method: the immunoSEQ multiplex PCR assay. The authors' pipeline ran thus. A statistical classification framework was developed to diagnose cytomegalovirus status using the catalog of TCR beta chain sequences. The immuneACCESS repertoire file appears here via TCRdb, limited to in-frame rearrangements. These files lack a portion of the clones; in checked studies, under half of the deficit traces to unresolved V genes, and the cause of the others is not known. V, J and clone size derive from that table, while D and trimming were established from the DNA sequence. For this sample the table gives fewer than 200,000 clones, of which about 90% were detected only once. The ten largest clones take up around 2.7% of the sample. Separate from the roughly 700-subject first cohort, the validation cohort of 120 subjects was the group to which the donors belonged. Overall study outcomes, separate from this receptor: In both the original and validation cohorts, the classifier was reported to diagnose cytomegalovirus status with high specificity and sensitivity. Of the cluster scores, roughly 95% were above 0 in a later analysis, which found that TCRs clustered in the first cohort also tended to co-occur in the 120 or so validation repertoires. The validation cohort had no HLA typing available for a later analysis, so co-occurrence within that cohort was assessed over all 120 or so repertoires. Most TCR sequences were observed very rarely across donors, whereas some public TCRs were present in many individuals. The authors suggested that the approach could potentially be generalized to other disease states and immunological phenotypes. In the study, 164 TCR beta chains were listed as associated with cytomegalovirus. Three of the identified cytomegalovirus-associated TCR beta chains were confirmed in vitro to be specific for cytomegalovirus antigens.

The sequenced sample was PBMCs. This TCR was sampled from a young woman in good health and CMV-seropositive.

For the CDR3, the sequence is CASSLSRQAGDEQYF. The bases are TGTGCCAGCAGTTTATCGAGACAGGCGGGGGACGAGCAGTACTTC. The chain employs TRBV27 and TRBJ2-7; the D gene is possibly TRBD2, with 7 bases matching. Trimming takes 0 bases from V and 5 bases from J, and the germline ends sit 14 bases apart. Inclusive of the bounding cysteine and phenylalanine, the CDR3 is 15 residues long. The read is trimmed to its CDR3 DNA, 45 bases read in frame from base 1. The CDR1 and CDR2 encoded by the germline V gene (reference sequence) are MNHEY and SMNVEV.